This T cell receptor (beta chain) was profiled in a study of cytomegalovirus exposure and HLA in healthy donors. PCR was performed using 60 Vbeta and 13 Jbeta primers. This table comes from immunoSEQ multiplex PCR, and its TCRdb copy is limited to in-frame clones, with some not included. The sample has about 180,000 clones, roughly 80% seen once. The CDR3 sequence is 20 residues long. The J segment lost 2 bases and the V segment lost 0 bases, leaving 12 bases of the junction unmatched. Germline CDR1 and CDR2: SGDLS and YYNGEE. General observations from the study: When analyzed later, the rates of TCR association showed variation by HLA locus, with DRB1 the most and HLA-C the fewest. TCR beta V- and J-gene trimming, according to a later analysis, was linked to a missense DCLRE1C variant. Fewer N-insertions (relative to the approximately 700-donor mean) were reportedly seen in an Asian-associated ancestry cluster in a later analysis.

This clone was found once. The antigen is unknown. The specimen was PBMCs. This receptor was taken from a male donor in good health and CMV-seronegative. V gene TRBV9 combines with J gene TRBJ2-1; 12 bases are a match to TRBD1. The CDR3 coding sequence is TGTGCCAGCAGCGTAGAAGGGACAGGGGGCTTCGTGATCCCCTACAATGAGCAGTTCTTC. Encoded protein: CASSVEGTGGFVIPYNEQFF.